A selection of T cell receptor beta chains follows, all from one sample in a study of blood T cells in healthy people across ages. TCRdb redid the calling of the 5' RACE reads with MiXCR, one entry per CDR3 protein. The table has around 2 million distinct CDR3 sequences, roughly two fifths seen once; the top ten hold about 21%. The sequencing sample was made of blood. The receptors were gathered from a human donor in good health. Each CDR3 is given with its conserved first and last residue. Each record gives: V gene, clone size, J gene, D gene, CDR3 DNA, CDR3 protein. D genes are given only for firm matches. Not all rows give a size; the values are once, few, many and, for expanded clones, a class.

TRBV6-1,few,TRBJ2-7,.,TGTGCCAGCAGTGAATTTGAGGGTGGGTACGAGCAGTACTTC,CASSEFEGGYEQYF
TRBV29-1,few,TRBJ1-1,.,TGCAGCGTTGAAGATGGGGGTCTGAACACTGAAGCTTTCTTT,CSVEDGGLNTEAFF
TRBV24-1,.,TRBJ2-1,.,TGTGCCACACGAGGCAGGGGGGTGAATGAGCAGTTCTTC,CATRGRGVNEQFF
TRBV14,.,TRBJ1-3,.,TGTGCCAGCAGCCAAGTTGGGACAAGAAGTGGAAACACCATATATTTT,CASSQVGTRSGNTIYF
TRBV6-1,.,TRBJ1-2,TRBD1,TGTGCCAGCAGAGAAACCTACCTACTGGGGGACAGGGACTACACCTTC,CASRETYLLGDRDYTF
TRBV21-1,few,TRBJ2-5,.,TGTGCCAGCAGCAAAGCGCCCTGGGGGACAGGGTGGTTAAAGACCCAGTACTTC,CASSKAPWGTGWLKTQYF
TRBV29-1,few,TRBJ1-2,.,TGCAGCGTTGACAAGGGGGACGGCTACACCTTC,CSVDKGDGYTF
TRBV12-3/TRBV12-4,few,TRBJ1-2,.,TGTGCCAGCAGTTTGAGGGAGGGTGACTATGGCTACACCTTC,CASSLREGDYGYTF
TRBV29-1,many,TRBJ1-2,.,TGCAGCGTAAATCCTCCGGACGCCTATGGCTACACCTTC,CSVNPPDAYGYTF
TRBV4-1,.,TRBJ1-1,.,TGCGCCAGCAGCCAAGTTCCCACTGAAGCTTTCTTT,CASSQVPTEAFF
TRBV5-1,few,TRBJ2-2,.,TGCGCCAGCAGCTTGAGGAGCACCGGGGAGCTGTTTTTT,CASSLRSTGELFF
TRBV10-3,.,TRBJ1-5,.,TGTGCCATCAGTGAGTCTCCAGAGTATAGCAATCAGCCCCAGCATTTT,CAISESPEYSNQPQHF
TRBV7-3,.,TRBJ2-3,.,TGTGCCAGCAGCCGACGGTCCGGGACCGGCACAGATACGCAGTATTTT,CASSRRSGTGTDTQYF
TRBV27,few,TRBJ2-7,.,TGTGCCAGCAGGGTAGGAGCATCCTACGAGCAGTACTTC,CASRVGASYEQYF
TRBV7-9,few,TRBJ1-6,.,TGTGCCAGCAGCCCCCAGGGGCAGGGTGAATCACCCCTCCACTTT,CASSPQGQGESPLHF
TRBV20-1,.,TRBJ2-1,.,TGCAGTGTCGGGGCCAGGGAAAGGACCTACAATGAGCAGTTCTTC,CSVGARERTYNEQFF
TRBV7-9,few,TRBJ2-5,TRBD1,TGTGCCAGCAGCGGGGACAGGACCCGCGTTGGGACCCAGTACTTC,CASSGDRTRVGTQYF
TRBV7-3,.,TRBJ2-2,.,TGTGCCAGCAGCTTAATAGCGGCCGGGGAGCTGTTTTTT,CASSLIAAGELFF
TRBV7-9,.,TRBJ2-7,TRBD1,TGTGCCAGCAGCTTAGCTCAGACAGGGCTCGACGAGCAGTACTTC,CASSLAQTGLDEQYF
TRBV2,.,TRBJ2-1,.,TGTGCCAGCGGTTTTCGGGACTCCTACAATGAGCAGTTCTTC,CASGFRDSYNEQFF
TRBV20-1,.,TRBJ1-4,.,TGCAGTGCTAGTGCAAGGGACTCAACTAATGAAAAACTGTTTTTT,CSASARDSTNEKLFF
TRBV20-1,.,TRBJ1-1,.,TGCAGTGCTAGGGGGGTGCAAGCGAACACTGAAGCTTTCTTT,CSARGVQANTEAFF
TRBV5-6,.,TRBJ1-2,.,TGTGCCAGCGGTCCGTTTGCGGGTACTTTTCAGGATCATGGCTACACCTTC,CASGPFAGTFQDHGYTF